Following are 25 T cell receptor beta chains from one sample sequenced in a study of tumor-infiltrating lymphocytes in primary liver carcinoma. Germline DNA was also extracted, and blood RNA was taken from unsorted whole blood. Starting material of about 480 ng total RNA yielded TCR beta cDNA via a constant-region primer. Slightly modified ARM-PCR, run as three nested multiplex PCR rounds, produced the TCR beta libraries. PCR rounds one and two used TRBV1-TRBV30 forward primers with a C-beta reverse primer for roughly 9 cycles each. Each CDR3 protein gets one entry after TCRdb re-called the multiplex PCR reads with MiXCR. The repertoire holds around 330,000 distinct CDR3 sequences, with around three fifths as singletons. Source material: peripheral blood. These receptors originate from a woman aged 30 to 39 with primary liver carcinoma and hepatitis B virus infection.

Concerning this clonotype itself: An end of the junction does not agree with germline; a read error may underlie this. The V call is TRBV11-2, the J call TRBJ2-2; D tentatively reads TRBD1 or TRBD2 (5 bases each). Germline V gene data show CDR1 as SGHAT and CDR2 as FQNNGV. The CDR3 is made up of 15 amino acids. CDR3 sequence (DNA): TGTGCCAGCAGCTTAGTTGGGGGAGACATCGGGGAGCTGTTTTTC. As protein: CASSLVGGDIGELFF.

This clonotype came up a few times. The chain carries TRBV5-5 and TRBJ1-5, with D perhaps matching TRBD1 (6 bases). V lost 4 bases and J 5 bases, leaving 16 bases between the germline ends. Germline V lookup: CDR1 SGHKS, CDR2 YYEKEE (reference sequence). This CDR3 has 15 amino acids. This CDR3 reads CASSASPGGHQPQHF. CDR3 DNA sequence: TGTGCCAGCAGCGCCTCGCCGGGGGGCCATCAGCCCCAGCATTTT.

This sequence joins TRBV6-2 or TRBV6-3 and TRBJ2-7, with D maybe TRBD2 (5 bases). Germline lookup yields CDR1 MNHEY and CDR2 SVGEGT. Between the trimmed V and J ends, which lost 5 bases and 4 bases, there was a span of 18 bases. This CDR3 contains 15 residues. CDR3 sequence (DNA): TGTGCCAGCAGTACCTTCCGGGATTCGTTTTACGAGCAGTACTTC. It specifies CASSTFRDSFYEQYF.

As for this clonotype: With a much larger clone just one base away, this may be a read error. The V and J genes are TRBV12-3 or TRBV12-4 and TRBJ2-2; 9 bases match TRBD2. This CDR3 region has 16 residues. The CDR3 DNA follows: TGTGCCAACAGTTATAGCGGGAGAACAGGTCCCGGGGAGCTGTTTTTT. The encoded protein is CANSYSGRTGPGELFF.

Details on this clonotype: A much larger clone sits a single nucleotide away, making a read error possible. The CDR3 bases are TGCAGCGTTGATTTCCGGGATAGGACAGATGCGCAGTATTTT. Its translation is CSVDFRDRTDAQYF. The chain uses TRBV29-1 and TRBJ2-3, with TRBD1 as a possible D gene (6 bases). Germline CDR1 SQVTM, CDR2 ANQGSEA. The length of the CDR3 is 14 residues.

This clonotype was seen a single time. Given a much more abundant clone one base away, this may be a read error. The rearrangement uses TRBV4-1 and TRBJ2-1; TRBD2 is a possible D gene (5 bases). Germline V gene lookup returns CDR1 MGHRA and CDR2 YSYEKL. The CDR3 contains 16 residues. Trimming pared 0 bases from V and 11 bases from J, leaving 20 bases between. In DNA form, the CDR3 reads TGCGCCAGCAGCCAAGATCGTACTAGTATTAAGGGTAAGCAGTTCTTC. Its translation is CASSQDRTSIKGKQFF.

The chain combines TRBV6-2 or TRBV6-3 with TRBJ2-3; TRBD2 matches at 8 bases. The CDR3 covers 14 residues. Germline values: CDR1 MNHEY, CDR2 SVGEGT. V shed 6 bases and J 3 bases; nucleotides not matched to a gene: 5. This chain's CDR3 is CASRKRELTDTQYF. The CDR3 nucleotides read TGTGCCAGCAGGAAGCGGGAGTTGACAGATACGCAGTATTTT.

This clonotype showed up just a few times. The chain is built from TRBV6-2 or TRBV6-3 and TRBJ2-3; no definite D call. Trimming removed 5 bases at V and 1 base at J, with 13 bases between. Germline V gene data show CDR1 as MNHEY and CDR2 as SVGEGT. CDR3 length equals 15 residues. The CDR3 region is CASSRPSSGTDTQYF. The CDR3 DNA is TGTGCCAGCAGTCGACCTTCCTCGGGCACAGATACGCAGTATTTT.

This clonotype came up a few times. The rearrangement joins TRBV14 to TRBJ1-1, with D possibly being TRBD1 (5 bases). CDR1 and CDR2 (germline): SGHDN, FVKESK. The CDR3 sequence is 13 residues long. Trimming stripped 6 bases from V and 6 bases from J, with 14 bases between. CDR3 in DNA: TGTGCCAGCAGTCGGGGGGAAAGGTCTGAAGCTTTCTTT. Translating it yields CASSRGERSEAFF.

A word on this clonotype: Just one base apart from a much larger clone, this may be a read error. The rearrangement uses TRBV6-2 or TRBV6-3 and TRBJ2-1; 7 positions agree with TRBD2. V gave up 8 bases and J gave up 5 bases; unmatched junction bases: 9. CDR1 MNHEY and CDR2 SVGEGT come from the germline V gene. The CDR3 consists of 14 residues. The CDR3 DNA sequence: TGTGCCAGCTGCCTAGCTAGCGGCCACAATGAGCAGTTCTTC. It is translated as CASCLASGHNEQFF.

As concerns this clonotype: A much larger clone differs by one base, so this may be a read error. This sequence joins TRBV12-3 or TRBV12-4 and TRBJ2-6, with a tentative D call TRBD1 (5 bases). V was pared by 7 bases and J by 2 bases, with 12 bases between. CDR3 size: 15 residues. The CDR3 nucleotides are TGTGCCAGCAATCTACAGGCCGCTGGGGCCAACGTCCTGACTTTC. Protein sequence: CASNLQAAGANVLTF.

This sequence joins TRBV5-6 and TRBJ2-1; tentative D call: TRBD2 (5 bases). The V end lost 0 bases, the J end lost 6 bases, and 10 bases lay between the germline ends. From germline, CDR1 is SGHDT and CDR2 YYEEEE. This CDR3 has 14 residues. The CDR3 region is CASSLEVGVNEQFF. CDR3 nucleotide sequence: TGTGCCAGCAGCTTGGAGGTGGGAGTCAATGAGCAGTTCTTC.

The chain employs TRBV30 and TRBJ2-5; D is uncertain. Trimming cost V 2 bases and J 0 bases, with 4 bases left between them. This CDR3 has 12 amino acids. The germline CDR1 and CDR2 sequences are GTSNPN and SVGIG (reference sequence). CDR3 in amino acids: CAWSRYQETQYF. The CDR3 DNA sequence: TGTGCCTGGAGTAGGTACCAAGAGACCCAGTACTTC.

This clonotype was observed a few times. V usage is TRBV28 and J usage is TRBJ2-7, with 7 nucleotides matching TRBD1. Germline V gene lookup returns CDR1 MDHEN and CDR2 SYDVKM. The CDR3 is made up of 15 amino acids. Trimming cost V 5 bases and J 1 base; bases outside gene matches: 8. The CDR3 nucleotides are TGTGCCAGCAGTCCCCACGGACAGGTATCCTACGAGCAGTACTTC. Protein: CASSPHGQVSYEQYF.

There are many counts of this clonotype. The J gene is TRBJ1-3, the V gene TRBV12-3 or TRBV12-4; D perhaps matches TRBD1 (5 bases). Trimming pared 6 bases from V and 0 bases from J, leaving 12 bases between. The length of the CDR3 is 15 residues. The CDR3 loop is CASRSTERSGNTIYF. The CDR3 DNA follows: TGTGCCAGCAGGTCGACAGAGCGCTCTGGAAACACCATATATTTT.

This clonotype was observed a handful of times. The chain employs TRBV6-5 and TRBJ2-3; 8 positions agree with TRBD2. Germline loops: CDR1 MNHEY, CDR2 SVGAGI. V dropped 7 bases and J dropped 0; count of bases not matched to a gene: 3. The CDR3 loop spans 14 amino acids. CDR3 protein: CASTPSGSTDTQYF. The CDR3 DNA follows: TGTGCCAGCACCCCTAGCGGGAGCACAGATACGCAGTATTTT.

Concerning this clonotype itself: No conserved phenylalanine or tryptophan is present at the end of the CDR3, so a read error is the likely explanation. This chain links TRBV6-5 with TRBJ2-5; 8 bases map to TRBD1. The CDR3 is 14 amino acids. Trimming removed 5 bases from V and 4 bases from J; junction bases left unmatched: 6. The germline gives CDR1 MNHEY, CDR2 SVGAGI. The CDR3 loop is CASSHITGGETQYL. The DNA for the CDR3 is TGTGCCAGCAGTCATATAACAGGGGGAGAGACCCAGTACCTC.

To note about this clonotype: The junction departs from germline at one end; a sequencing error may be responsible. This chain links TRBV4-3 with TRBJ2-2; 11 nucleotides line up with TRBD2. The CDR3 consists of 18 residues. Germline CDR1 and CDR2: LGHNA and YSLEER. The CDR3: CASSQTGLAGGGSGELFF. As DNA, the CDR3 is TGCGCTAGCAGCCAAACTGGCCTAGCGGGAGGTGGCTCCGGGGAGCTGTTTTTT.

The rearrangement joins TRBV6-6 to TRBJ2-2; no definite D call. This CDR3 region has 13 residues. V was clipped by 7 bases and J by 3 bases, with 9 bases between them. Germline values: CDR1 MNHNY, CDR2 SVGAGI (reference sequence). The CDR3 loop is CASNRLDTGELFF. As DNA, the CDR3 is TGTGCCAGCAATAGGCTGGACACCGGGGAGCTGTTTTTT.

The rearrangement links TRBV29-1 to TRBJ1-3; TRBD1 is a possible D gene (5 bases). This CDR3 has 12 residues. V was shortened by 3 bases and J by 6 bases, with 9 bases between the two germline ends. CDR1 is SQVTM, CDR2 ANQGSEA, per germline. Written as DNA, the CDR3 is TGCAGCGTTGACGGGGGGACAAACACCATATATTTT. This sequence encodes CSVDGGTNTIYF.

J is TRBJ1-3 and V is TRBV29-1; TRBD1 might be the D (6 bases). CDR3 size: 12 residues. CDR1 and CDR2 (germline): SQVTM, ANQGSEA. V lost 7 bases and J lost 0, with 7 bases in between. CDR3 nucleotides: TGCAGCGGGACAGACTCTGGAAACACCATATATTTT. As protein: CSGTDSGNTIYF.

The chain employs TRBV7-8 and TRBJ2-1, with unresolved D. There are 13 residues in the CDR3. V shed 1 base and J shed 9 bases, with 10 bases lying between them. Germline CDR1 SGHVS, CDR2 FQNEAQ. The CDR3, as DNA: TGTGCCAGCAGCTTAGTACTCTCTACTGAGCAGTTCTTC. Translating gives CASSLVLSTEQFF.

Turning to this clonotype: It may be a read error: a sequence one base away is much more abundant. The chain couples TRBV12-3 or TRBV12-4 to TRBJ2-3; 10 bases line up with TRBD2. This CDR3 is 16 amino acids long. CDR3 nucleotides: TGTGCCAGCAGTCGGGGGGCTAGCGGGAGCACAGATACGCGGTATTTT. It is translated as CASSRGASGSTDTRYF.

The J gene is TRBJ2-1, the V gene TRBV11-2; TRBD1 matches at 7 bases. After removal of 10 bases from V and 10 bases from J, the junction contained 13 bases not matched to a gene. This CDR3 spans 13 amino acids. Looked up from germline, CDR1 is SGHAT and CDR2 is FQNNGV. The chain's CDR3 is CAIRRMQGGEQFF. CDR3 coding DNA: TGTGCCATCAGACGAATGCAAGGGGGCGAGCAGTTCTTC.

Comments on this clonotype: At one boundary the junction diverges from the germline segment, which might be a read error. This rearrangement joins TRBV4-1 to TRBJ2-5, with no clear D. The CDR3 contains 15 residues. Per the germline V gene, CDR1 is MGHRA and CDR2 is YSYEKL. For the CDR3, the DNA is TGCGCCAGCAGCCAAGGTTCAAGCGACCAAGAGACTCAGTACTTC. Its protein is CASSQGSSDQETQYF.